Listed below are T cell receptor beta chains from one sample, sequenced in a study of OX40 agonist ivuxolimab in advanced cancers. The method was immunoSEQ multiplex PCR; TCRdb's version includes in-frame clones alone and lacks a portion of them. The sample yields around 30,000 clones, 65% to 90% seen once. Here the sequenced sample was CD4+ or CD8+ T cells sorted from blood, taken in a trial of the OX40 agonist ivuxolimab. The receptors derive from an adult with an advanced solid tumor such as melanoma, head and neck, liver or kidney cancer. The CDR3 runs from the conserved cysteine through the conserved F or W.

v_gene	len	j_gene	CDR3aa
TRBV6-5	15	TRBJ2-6	CASTQGSSGANVLTF
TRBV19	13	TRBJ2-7	CASSPYPSAEQYF
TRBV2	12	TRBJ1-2	CASTYRGYGYTF
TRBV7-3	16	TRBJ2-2	CASSLQPGTLAGELFF
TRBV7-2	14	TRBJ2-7	CASSFSWGDYEQYF
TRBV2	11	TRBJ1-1	CASRTPLEAFF
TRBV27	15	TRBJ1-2	CASSLAGTGAGGYTF
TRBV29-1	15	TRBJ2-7	CSVELRGTSRYEQYF
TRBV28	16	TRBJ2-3	CASSSGLARSTDTQYF
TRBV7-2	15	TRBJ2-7	CASSFGSVSSYEQYF
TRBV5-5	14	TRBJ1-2	CASSSSGGHYGYTF
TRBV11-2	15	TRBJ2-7	CASSLVDLWGNEQYF
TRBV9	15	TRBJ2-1	CASSVEVDSYNEQFF
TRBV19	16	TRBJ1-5	CASSIVGSFDNQPQHF
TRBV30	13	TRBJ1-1	CAWRVGGNTEAFF
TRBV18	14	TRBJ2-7	CASSPGATSERQYF
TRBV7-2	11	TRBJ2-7	CASSPSYEQYF
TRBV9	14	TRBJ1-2	CASSPEAAGYGYTF
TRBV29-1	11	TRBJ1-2	CSVVTGDGYTF
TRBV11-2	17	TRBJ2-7	CASSFSRAEPISYEQYF
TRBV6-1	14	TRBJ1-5	CASSDTAGNQPQHF
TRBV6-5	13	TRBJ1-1	CASSYGTGLEAFF
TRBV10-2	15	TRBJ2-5	CASSGPGQGQETQYF
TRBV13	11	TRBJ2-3	CASSLVGTQYF
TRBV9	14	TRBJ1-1	CASSSRTGVTEAFF
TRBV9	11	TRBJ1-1	CASSSGTRAFF
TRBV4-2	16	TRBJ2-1	CASSQDSSGMGNEQFF
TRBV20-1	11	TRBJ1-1	CSARGNTEAFF